What follows are 28 T cell receptor beta chains derived from one specimen sequenced in a study of Ad26.COV2.S vaccination and SARS-CoV-2 variants. Using immunoSEQ multiplex PCR, the repertoire was profiled, and TCRdb retains in-frame clones only, with some absent. The sample comprises 350,000 to 500,000 clones, around 87% of which are singletons, and 3.6% rests with the top ten. As for treatment: 15 to 20 received Ad26.COV2.S at low or high dose, single or two shots; roughly five received placebo; per-sample allocation not given. Collection of samples fell on day 63 after the first vaccine or placebo injection. The sequenced sample was peripheral blood, obtained in a trial of Ad26.COV2.S vaccine versus placebo. The source is a person between 18 and 59 years old who received the Ad26.COV2.S COVID-19 vaccine or a placebo.

This clone was seen only once. V usage is TRBV19 and J usage is TRBJ1-2; tentatively, D is TRBD1 (5 bases). V lost 6 bases and J lost 6, with 17 bases in between. The germline V gene encodes CDR1 LNHDA and CDR2 SQIVND (reference sequence). The CDR3 spans 14 residues. CDR3 loop: CASSSSAGTHGYTF. Here the CDR3 DNA reads TGTGCCAGTAGCTCGTCGGCAGGGACCCATGGCTACACCTTC.

This clone occurred once. J is TRBJ1-2 and V is TRBV11-2, with 8 positions matching TRBD1. This CDR3 comprises 14 residues. J was trimmed by 2 bases and V by 5 bases; bases with no gene match: 4. Per germline, CDR1 SGHAT and CDR2 FQNNGV. CDR3 residues: CASSGQGPNYGYTF. The CDR3 DNA sequence: TGTGCCAGCAGCGGACAGGGACCGAACTATGGCTACACCTTC.

The J gene is TRBJ1-5, the V gene TRBV30; tentative D call: TRBD1 (5 bases). The CDR3 contains 16 residues. Germline CDR1 GTSNPN, CDR2 SVGIG (reference sequence). V was pared by 0 bases and J by 0 bases, with 12 bases between. The CDR3 loop reads CAWSVPFRVSNQPQHF. The CDR3 DNA is TGTGCCTGGAGTGTACCCTTCAGGGTTAGCAATCAGCCCCAGCATTTT. Full variable domain (missing parts from reference TRBV30 and TRBJ1-5): SQTIHQWPATLVQPVGSPLSLECTVEGTSNPNLYWYRQAAGRGLQLLFYSVGIGQISSEVPQNLSASRPQDRQFILSSKKLLLSDSGFYLCAWSVPFRVSNQPQHFGDGTRLSIL.

The chain couples TRBV25-1 to TRBJ2-4; 7 nucleotides agree with TRBD2. Germline CDR1 MGHDK, CDR2 SYGVNS. V gave up 0 bases and J gave up 5 bases; unmatched junction bases: 4. The CDR3 is made up of 15 amino acids. The CDR3 region is CASSEYKGGQNIQYF. CDR3 nucleotides: TGTGCCAGCAGTGAATATAAGGGAGGGCAAAACATTCAGTACTTC.

CDR3 sequence reads: CASSLRTGGRNQPQHF. CDR3 nucleotides: TGTGCCAGCAGCTTAAGGACAGGGGGACGCAATCAGCCCCAGCATTTT. The chain couples TRBV5-4 to TRBJ1-5, with TRBD1 matching over 10 bases. V gave up 2 bases and J gave up 2 bases; unmatched junction bases: 4. The CDR3 runs to 16 residues. The germline V gene encodes CDR1 SGHNT and CDR2 YYREEE (reference sequence).

The CDR3 DNA sequence: TGCAGCGTCGGACAGAATAATGAAAAACTGTTTTTT. This sequence encodes CSVGQNNEKLFF. J is TRBJ1-4 and V is TRBV29-1; D is possibly TRBD1 (6 bases). V shed 6 bases and J shed 4 bases, with 9 bases lying between them. CDR1 and CDR2 from the germline V gene are SQVTM and ANQGSEA. This CDR3 comprises 12 residues.

The chain combines TRBV5-6 with TRBJ2-1, with 10 nucleotides matching TRBD2. After removal of 2 bases from V and 4 bases from J, the junction contained 3 bases not matched to a gene. CDR3 size: 15 residues. In germline, CDR1 is SGHDT, CDR2 YYEEEE. The CDR3 sequence is CASSFGTSEYNEQFF. For the CDR3, the DNA is TGTGCCAGCAGCTTCGGGACTAGCGAGTACAATGAGCAGTTCTTC.

V is TRBV5-1 and J is TRBJ2-2; 9 bases are a match to TRBD2. The germline gives CDR1 SGHRS, CDR2 YFSETQ. This CDR3 has 17 amino acids. With 4 bases clipped from V and 1 base from J, the junction kept 8 bases outside the gene matches. CDR3 residues: CASSQRAGGLNTGELFF. The CDR3 coding sequence is TGCGCCAGCAGCCAACGCGCGGGGGGGCTGAACACCGGGGAGCTGTTTTTT.

J is TRBJ2-4 and V is TRBV18; 11 bases are shared with TRBD2. Germline V lookup: CDR1 KGHSH, CDR2 LQKENI. CDR3 length: 16 residues. V trimming: 4 bases; J trimming: 5 bases; junction bases outside the gene matches: 7. In DNA form, the CDR3 reads TGTGCCAGCTCACGAACGACTAGCGGGGTGGAAAACATTCAGTACTTC. It specifies CASSRTTSGVENIQYF.

The chain has TRBV19 and TRBJ1-6, with D possibly TRBD1 on 5 matching bases. V lost 3 bases, J lost 2 bases, and 17 bases lay in between. Germline assignment: CDR1 LNHDA and CDR2 SQIVND (reference sequence). CDR3 size: 18 residues. The DNA for the CDR3 is TGTGCCAGTAGTATCAAGGGGCGCACTTGGACCTATAATTCACCCCTCCACTTT. Protein sequence: CASSIKGRTWTYNSPLHF.

The rearrangement uses TRBV6-6 and TRBJ2-5; a possible D gene is TRBD1 (6 bases). With 9 bases removed from V and 5 bases from J, the gap between germline ends came to 22 bases. Germline values: CDR1 MNHNY, CDR2 SVGAGI (reference sequence). CDR3 length equals 15 residues. Written as DNA, the CDR3 is TGTGCCAGTTACCCGACCGCACAGGGTATGGAGACCCAGTACTTC. It translates to CASYPTAQGMETQYF.

The chain has TRBV7-8 and TRBJ2-7; 7 bases agree with TRBD2. The germline CDR1 and CDR2 sequences are SGHVS and FQNEAQ. CDR3 length: 15 amino acids. V gave up 5 bases and J gave up 2 bases; unmatched junction bases: 9. CDR3 in amino acids: CASSTGLGNPYEQYF. The DNA for the CDR3 is TGTGCCAGCAGCACTGGACTAGGCAACCCCTACGAGCAGTACTTC.

The chain links TRBV7-9 to TRBJ2-2, with 11 bases matching TRBD1. The CDR3 has 17 amino acids. Germline loops: CDR1 SEHNR, CDR2 FQNEAQ (reference sequence). The junction had 6 bases not matched to a gene; V was cut back by 6 bases and J by 0 bases. The CDR3 DNA reads as TGTGCCAGCAGTCCGGACAGGGGGCCCACGAACACCGGGGAGCTGTTTTTT. Protein product: CASSPDRGPTNTGELFF.

The chain recombines TRBV28 with TRBJ2-5; weak D call: TRBD2 (6 bases). This CDR3 has 13 residues. The V end lost 7 bases, the J end lost 7 bases, and 16 bases lay between the germline ends. The V gene's germline CDR1 is MDHEN and CDR2 SYDVKM. The CDR3 sequence is CASILAVGGTQYF. CDR3 nucleotide sequence: TGTGCCAGCATACTCGCGGTGGGGGGGACCCAGTACTTC.

The DNA of the CDR3 is TGTGCCAGTAGGAAGGTGACGGGACAGGGGATAGGTACTCAGCCCCAGCATTTT. Translation: CASRKVTGQGIGTQPQHF. The chain joins TRBV19 to TRBJ1-5; 10 positions match TRBD1. The germline gives CDR1 LNHDA, CDR2 SQIVND (reference sequence). The CDR3 is 18 amino acids. The ends lost 6 bases at V and 6 bases at J; junction bases unmatched: 17.

This rearrangement joins TRBV9 to TRBJ2-7; TRBD1 aligns across 11 bases. Trimming at V came to 3 bases and at J to 11 bases, leaving 7 bases not matched to a gene. The CDR3 loop spans 13 amino acids. CDR1 is SGDLS and CDR2 is YYNGEE in the germline V gene. The CDR3 bases are TGTGCCAGCAGCGATCGGACAGGGGGCAGTAAGTACTTC. It specifies CASSDRTGGSKYF.

V gene TRBV7-2 combines with J gene TRBJ1-2; D not resolved. Germline assignment: CDR1 SGHTA and CDR2 FQGNSA. V lost 1 base and J 3 bases, leaving 9 bases between the germline ends. The CDR3 loop spans 14 amino acids. The CDR3 bases are TGTGCCAGCAGCTTAGGTAGCAGAGACTATGGCTACACCTTC. Translated, it gives CASSLGSRDYGYTF.

The CDR3 here is CASSQDRIETQYF. For the CDR3, the DNA is TGTGCCAGCAGCCAAGATCGAATAGAGACCCAGTACTTC. V is TRBV3-1 (or the pseudogene TRBV3-2) and J is TRBJ2-5; no reliable D call. Germline-derived CDR1 and CDR2 are LGHDT and YNNKEL (reference sequence). This CDR3 has 13 amino acids. V lost 0 bases to trimming and J lost 4 bases, with 6 bases between them.

The chain's CDR3 is CASHRAPHNSPLHF. CDR3 sequence (DNA): TGTGCCAGCCACAGGGCCCCTCATAATTCACCCCTCCACTTT. The chain uses TRBV28 and TRBJ1-6, with D perhaps matching TRBD1 (6 bases). V gave up 8 bases and J gave up 5 bases, with 13 bases separating them. The CDR3 is 14 amino acids. Germline-derived CDR1 and CDR2 are MDHEN and SYDVKM.

This clone has only one observation. This rearrangement joins TRBV9 to TRBJ2-3; 9 bases match TRBD1. The CDR3 length is 16 residues. Germline CDR1 and CDR2: SGDLS and YYNGEE. Losses at the gene ends were 0 bases for V and 3 bases for J; bases not matched to a gene: 5. The CDR3 here is CASSVEGGQGTDTQYF. As DNA, the CDR3 is TGTGCCAGCAGCGTAGAAGGGGGACAGGGAACAGATACGCAGTATTTT. The full variable domain, its missing parts supplied by reference TRBV9 and TRBJ2-3, is DSGVTQTPKHLITATGQRVTLRCSPRSGDLSVYWYQQSLDQGLQFLIQYYNGEERAKGNILERFSAQQFPDLHSELNLSSLELGDSALYFCASSVEGGQGTDTQYFGPGTRLTVL.

The gene calls are TRBV13 and TRBJ2-7, with D perhaps TRBD1 (5 bases). The CDR3 loop spans 14 amino acids. Germline CDR1 is PRHDT and CDR2 is FYEKMQ (reference sequence). Trimming cost V 4 bases and J 2 bases, with 12 bases left between them. The CDR3 DNA is TGTGCCAGCAGCTACGTACAGGACACCTACGAGCAGTACTTC. Amino acid sequence: CASSYVQDTYEQYF.

V usage is TRBV7-9 and J usage is TRBJ2-5; 14 nucleotides agree with TRBD2. This CDR3 comprises 16 residues. CDR1 and CDR2 from the germline V gene are SEHNR and FQNEAQ (reference sequence). Germline trimming cut 5 bases from V and 5 bases from J; bases unmatched to any gene: 7. The CDR3 protein is CASSPTSGGARETQYF. DNA for the CDR3: TGTGCCAGCAGCCCGACTAGCGGGGGGGCCCGGGAGACCCAGTACTTC.

The chain carries TRBV30 and TRBJ2-5; TRBD2 might be the D (5 bases). The V end was cut by 0 bases, the J end by 4 bases, with 9 bases between. The germline V gene has CDR1 GTSNPN and CDR2 SVGIG (reference sequence). There are 13 residues in the CDR3. In DNA, the CDR3 is TGTGCCTGGAGTGTCGGGGATTTAGAGACCCAGTACTTC. This gives the protein CAWSVGDLETQYF.

The rearrangement links TRBV5-6 to TRBJ1-4, with unresolved D. The CDR3 covers 16 residues. Trimming removed 2 bases from V and 0 bases from J, with 11 bases in between. CDR1 and CDR2 from the germline V gene are SGHDT and YYEEEE. This CDR3 is CASSFLSGATNEKLFF. The CDR3 nucleotides are TGTGCCAGCAGCTTTTTGTCGGGAGCAACTAATGAAAAACTGTTTTTT.

This chain uses TRBV5-4 with TRBJ2-7; possible D gene TRBD1, 5 bases. V lost 1 base to trimming and J lost 6 bases, with 11 bases between them. The length of the CDR3 is 13 residues. CDR1 and CDR2 from the germline V gene are SGHNT and YYREEE (reference sequence). CDR3 loop: CASSLPPGLEQYF. The CDR3 DNA reads TGTGCCAGCAGCTTGCCCCCAGGGCTCGAGCAGTACTTC. The full variable domain, rest sourced from reference TRBV5-4 and TRBJ2-7, is ETGVTQSPTHLIKTRGQQVTLRCSSQSGHNTVSWYQQALGQGPQFIFQYYREEENGRGNFPPRFSGLQFPNYSSELNVNALELDDSALYLCASSLPPGLEQYFGPGTRLTVT.

This rearrangement joins TRBV2 to TRBJ1-1; no reliable D call. Germline V gene lookup returns CDR1 SNHLY and CDR2 FYNNEI. CDR3 size: 13 residues. The germline V and J ends were trimmed by 7 bases and 1 base, with 10 bases remaining between them. Here the CDR3 reads CASTLDANTEAFF. CDR3 bases: TGTGCCAGCACCCTCGACGCGAACACTGAAGCTTTCTTT.

The V and J genes are TRBV7-6 and TRBJ2-7; D gene uncertain. The germline V and J ends were trimmed by 2 bases and 2 bases, with 10 bases remaining between them. The CDR3 extends over 14 amino acids. CDR1 is SGHVS and CDR2 is FNYEAQ in the germline V gene. In nucleotides, the CDR3 is TGTGCCAGCAGCTTAAATGGGCGGACCTACGAGCAGTACTTC. Translating gives CASSLNGRTYEQYF.

The V and J genes are TRBV9 and TRBJ1-6; D is uncertain. Trimming took off 0 bases at V and 6 bases at J, with 10 bases between the two ends. The CDR3 is 15 amino acids. Germline CDR1 reads SGDLS; CDR2 reads YYNGEE. CDR3 bases: TGTGCCAGCAGCGTAGGGGGAGAGGGTAATTCACCCCTCCACTTT. The encoded protein is CASSVGGEGNSPLHF.